This T cell receptor beta chain was documented in a study of blood T cell repertoires in COVID-19. Study summary: Sample material is recorded as cDNA or gDNA derived from T cells, B-cell-depleted T cells, or PBMCs.

V was clipped by 4 bases and J by 0 bases, with 2 bases between them. CDR1 and CDR2 (germline): PRHDT, FYEKMQ (reference sequence). The CDR3 contains 12 residues. Clones were read by immunoSEQ multiplex PCR, and TCRdb kept only the in-frame ones, dropping some. The data show approximately 240,000 clones, with around 80% seen just once and more than 1.2% held by the top ten. The source is a woman aged 35 to 49 who had recovered from COVID-19. The sequenced sample consisted of peripheral blood. This chain connects TRBV13 to TRBJ2-3, with no clear D. The chain's CDR3 is CASSSSTDTQYF. The CDR3 DNA sequence: TGTGCCAGCAGCTCGAGCACAGATACGCAGTATTTT.